The clone carrying this TCR beta chain occurred many times. What it recognizes is unknown. The authors prepared the TCRbeta library with unique molecular identifiers. TCRdb re-derived calls from the PCR reads in MiXCR, one entry per CDR3 protein. Of hundreds of thousands of distinct CDR3 sequences in the sample, around 14% were seen once. CDR3 size: 15 residues. V shed 2 bases and J shed 5 bases, with 16 bases lying between them. CDR1 and CDR2 (germline): SGHDT, YYEEEE. The data originate from a study of T-cell reconstitution after alpha-beta-depleted transplantation in children. Findings and limits, study-wide: By one year post-transplant, T-cell counts and diversity largely arose from T cells that were newly produced. Reportedly, alpha-beta T cells present about two months post-transplant originated from several hundred expanded clones of graft origin. Certain patients had high TCRbeta diversity at day 60, and it came from recipient T cells and thymic progenitors that survived.

V is TRBV5-6 and J is TRBJ1-2; D ambiguous. The TCR comes from a girl aged 2 to 9 with congenital amegakaryocytic thrombocytopenia, due to receive a stem cell transplant. The sample here was PBMCs, taken before TCRalphabeta/CD19-depleted stem cell transplant. The CDR3, as DNA: TGTGCCAGCAGCTTCCAATCGGACGGGTGGTATGGCTACACCTTC. Translated, it gives CASSFQSDGWYGYTF.